The T cell receptor (beta chain) under discussion was sequenced for a study of T-cell memory formation after mild COVID-19. This clonotype was counted at least ten times. Antigen unknown. This CDR3 region has 16 residues. V lost 2 bases and J 9 bases, leaving 21 bases between the germline ends. Germline V gene data show CDR1 as MNHNY and CDR2 as SVGAGI (reference sequence). It was 5'RACE with constant-segment primers that produced the TCR alpha and TCR beta cDNA libraries, which carried sample barcodes and UMIs. TCRdb re-derived calls from the 5' RACE reads in MiXCR, one entry per CDR3 protein. The data contain 55,000 to 70,000 distinct CDR3 sequences, around 30% of them singletons. Whole-study findings and limits: Nothing confirmed that second-wave clones peaking on day 37 were specific for SARS-CoV-2.

The chain combines TRBV6-6 with TRBJ2-3; D possibly corresponds to TRBD1 (6 bases). The specimen was PBMCs or a T cell subset sorted from them (not recorded which). The sequence was collected from a man between 18 and 29 years old who had mild COVID-19 (a few samples of this study predate the infection). Cell type and time point are not known. CDR3 region: CASSYPEGQKRKTQYF. The CDR3 region has the DNA TGTGCCAGCAGTTACCCTGAGGGACAAAAGAGGAAGACGCAGTATTTT.